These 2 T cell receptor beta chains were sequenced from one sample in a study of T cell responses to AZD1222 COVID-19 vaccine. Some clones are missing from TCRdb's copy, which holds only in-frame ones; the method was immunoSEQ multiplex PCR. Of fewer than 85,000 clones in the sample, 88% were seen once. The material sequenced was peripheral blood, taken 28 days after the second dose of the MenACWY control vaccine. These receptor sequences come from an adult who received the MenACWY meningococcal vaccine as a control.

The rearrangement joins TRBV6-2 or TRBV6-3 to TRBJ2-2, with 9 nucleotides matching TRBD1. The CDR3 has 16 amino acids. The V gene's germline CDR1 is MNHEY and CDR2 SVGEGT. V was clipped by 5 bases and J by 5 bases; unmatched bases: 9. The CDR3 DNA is TGTGCCAGCAGTCCCCAGACAGGGGGAGGTACCGGGGAGCTGTTTTTT. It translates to CASSPQTGGGTGELFF.

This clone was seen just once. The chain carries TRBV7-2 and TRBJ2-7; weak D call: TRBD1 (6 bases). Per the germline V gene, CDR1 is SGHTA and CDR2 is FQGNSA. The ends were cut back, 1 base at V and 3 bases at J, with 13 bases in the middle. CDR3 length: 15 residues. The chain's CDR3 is CASSLVAGVNYEQYF. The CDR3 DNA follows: TGTGCCAGCAGCTTAGTGGCAGGGGTGAACTACGAGCAGTACTTC.